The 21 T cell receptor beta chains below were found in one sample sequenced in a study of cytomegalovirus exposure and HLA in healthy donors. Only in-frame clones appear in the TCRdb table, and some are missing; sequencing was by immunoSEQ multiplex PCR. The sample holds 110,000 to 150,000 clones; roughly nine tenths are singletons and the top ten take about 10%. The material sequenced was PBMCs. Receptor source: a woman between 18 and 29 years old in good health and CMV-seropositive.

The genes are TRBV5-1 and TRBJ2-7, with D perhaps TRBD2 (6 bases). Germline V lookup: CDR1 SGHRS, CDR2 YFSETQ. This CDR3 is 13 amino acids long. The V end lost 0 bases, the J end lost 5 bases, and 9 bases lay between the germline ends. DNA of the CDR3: TGCGCCAGCAGCTTGGCGGGGGTGAACGAGCAGTACTTC. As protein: CASSLAGVNEQYF.

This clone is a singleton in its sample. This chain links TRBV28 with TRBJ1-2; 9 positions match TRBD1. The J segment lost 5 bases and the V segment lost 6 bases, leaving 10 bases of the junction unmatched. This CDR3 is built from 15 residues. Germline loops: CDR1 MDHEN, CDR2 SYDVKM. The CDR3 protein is CASSRPGQGRYGYTF. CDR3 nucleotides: TGTGCCAGCAGCCGTCCGGGACAGGGAAGGTATGGCTACACCTTC.

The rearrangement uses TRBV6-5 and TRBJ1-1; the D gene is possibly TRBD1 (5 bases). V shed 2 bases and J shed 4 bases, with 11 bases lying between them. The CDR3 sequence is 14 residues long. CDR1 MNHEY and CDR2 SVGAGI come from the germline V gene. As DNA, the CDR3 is TGTGCCAGCAGTTACGGTGGGGCTAGCACTGAAGCTTTCTTT. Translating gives CASSYGGASTEAFF.

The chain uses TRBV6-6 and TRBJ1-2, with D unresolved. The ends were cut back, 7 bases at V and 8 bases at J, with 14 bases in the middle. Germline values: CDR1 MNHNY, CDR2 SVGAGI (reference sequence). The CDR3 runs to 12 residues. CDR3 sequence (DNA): TGTGCCAGCACCTCCAGTGAGAGGGGCTACACCTTC. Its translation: CASTSSERGYTF.

The CDR3: CASSFGAGGRADTQYF. The CDR3 DNA is TGTGCCAGCAGCTTCGGAGCGGGGGGGAGGGCAGATACGCAGTATTTT. The chain carries TRBV7-2 and TRBJ2-3; TRBD2 matches at 10 bases. The V segment lost 3 bases and the J segment 4 bases; nucleotides outside the gene matches: 7. The CDR3 spans 16 residues. CDR1 is SGHTA, CDR2 FQGNSA, per germline.

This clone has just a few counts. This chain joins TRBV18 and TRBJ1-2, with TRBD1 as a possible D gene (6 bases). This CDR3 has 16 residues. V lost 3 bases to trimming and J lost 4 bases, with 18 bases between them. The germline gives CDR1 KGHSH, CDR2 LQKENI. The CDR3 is CASSPSGTTTGYGYTF. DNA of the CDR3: TGTGCCAGCTCACCCTCCGGGACAACCACTGGCTATGGCTACACCTTC.

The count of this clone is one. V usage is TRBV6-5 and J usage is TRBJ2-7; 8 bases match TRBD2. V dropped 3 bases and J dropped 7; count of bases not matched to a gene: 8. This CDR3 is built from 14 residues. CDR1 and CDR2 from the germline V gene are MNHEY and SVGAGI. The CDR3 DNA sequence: TGTGCCAGCAGTTATTCTGGGGGGACTAGTGAGCAGTACTTC. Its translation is CASSYSGGTSEQYF.

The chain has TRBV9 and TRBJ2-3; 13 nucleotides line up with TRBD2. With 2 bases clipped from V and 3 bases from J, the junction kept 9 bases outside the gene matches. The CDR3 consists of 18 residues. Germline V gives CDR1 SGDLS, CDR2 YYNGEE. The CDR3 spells CASSVGLAGALNTDTQYF. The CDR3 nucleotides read TGTGCCAGCAGCGTCGGACTAGCGGGGGCCTTGAATACAGATACGCAGTATTTT. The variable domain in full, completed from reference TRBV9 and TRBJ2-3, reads DSGVTQTPKHLITATGQRVTLRCSPRSGDLSVYWYQQSLDQGLQFLIQYYNGEERAKGNILERFSAQQFPDLHSELNLSSLELGDSALYFCASSVGLAGALNTDTQYFGPGTRLTVL.

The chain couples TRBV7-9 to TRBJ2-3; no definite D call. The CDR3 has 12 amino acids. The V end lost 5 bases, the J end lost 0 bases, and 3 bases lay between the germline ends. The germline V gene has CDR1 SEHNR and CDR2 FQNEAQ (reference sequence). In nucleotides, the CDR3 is TGTGCCAGCAGCCCAAGCACAGATACGCAGTATTTT. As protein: CASSPSTDTQYF.

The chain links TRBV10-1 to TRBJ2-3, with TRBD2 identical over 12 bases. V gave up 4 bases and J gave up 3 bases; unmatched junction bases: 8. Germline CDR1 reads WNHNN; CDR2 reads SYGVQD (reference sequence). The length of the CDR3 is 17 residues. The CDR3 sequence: CASSATSGGPMTDTQYF. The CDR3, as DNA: TGCGCCAGCAGTGCAACTAGCGGGGGGCCCATGACAGATACGCAGTATTTT.

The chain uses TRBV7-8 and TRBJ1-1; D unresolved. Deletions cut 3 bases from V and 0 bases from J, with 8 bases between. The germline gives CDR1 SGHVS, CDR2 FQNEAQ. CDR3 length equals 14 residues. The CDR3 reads CASSFEGMNTEAFF. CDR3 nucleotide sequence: TGTGCCAGCAGCTTCGAGGGAATGAACACTGAAGCTTTCTTT.

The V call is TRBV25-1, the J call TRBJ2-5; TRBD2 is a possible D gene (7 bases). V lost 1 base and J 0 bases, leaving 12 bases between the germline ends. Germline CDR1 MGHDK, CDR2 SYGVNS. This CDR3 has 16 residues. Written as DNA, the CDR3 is TGTGCCAGCAGTGAATGGGGGGGGCAGTACCAAGAGACCCAGTACTTC. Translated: CASSEWGGQYQETQYF.

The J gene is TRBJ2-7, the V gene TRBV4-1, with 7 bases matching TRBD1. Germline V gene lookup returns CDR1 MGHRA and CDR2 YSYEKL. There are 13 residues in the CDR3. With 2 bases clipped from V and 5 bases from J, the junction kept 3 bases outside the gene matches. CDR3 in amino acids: CASSQRDSDEQYF. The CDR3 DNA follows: TGCGCCAGCAGCCAACGGGACAGCGACGAGCAGTACTTC.

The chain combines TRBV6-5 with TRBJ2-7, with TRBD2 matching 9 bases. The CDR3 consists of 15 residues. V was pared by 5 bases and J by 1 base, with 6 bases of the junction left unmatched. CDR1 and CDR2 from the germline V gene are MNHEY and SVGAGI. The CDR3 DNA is TGTGCCAGCAGTGCGGCCAGCGGGGGGTCCTACGAGCAGTACTTC. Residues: CASSAASGGSYEQYF.

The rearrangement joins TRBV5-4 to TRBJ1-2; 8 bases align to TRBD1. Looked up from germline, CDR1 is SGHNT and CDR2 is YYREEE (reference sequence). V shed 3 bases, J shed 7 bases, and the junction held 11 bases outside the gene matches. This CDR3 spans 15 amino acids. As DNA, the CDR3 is TGTGCCAGCAGCTGGGGTGGACAGGGACAAGGTGGCTACACCTTC. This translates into CASSWGGQGQGGYTF.

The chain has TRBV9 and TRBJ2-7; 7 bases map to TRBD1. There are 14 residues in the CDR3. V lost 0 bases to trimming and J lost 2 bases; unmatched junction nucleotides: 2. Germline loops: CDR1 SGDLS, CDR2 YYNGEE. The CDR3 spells CASSVGTGAYEQYF. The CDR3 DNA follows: TGTGCCAGCAGCGTAGGTACAGGGGCCTACGAGCAGTACTTC.

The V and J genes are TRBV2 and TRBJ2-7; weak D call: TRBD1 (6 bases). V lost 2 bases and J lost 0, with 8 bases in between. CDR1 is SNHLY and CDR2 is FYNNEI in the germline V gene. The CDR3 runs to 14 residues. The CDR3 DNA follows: TGTGCCAGCAGTGAACAGGGGAGCTCCTACGAGCAGTACTTC. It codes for CASSEQGSSYEQYF.

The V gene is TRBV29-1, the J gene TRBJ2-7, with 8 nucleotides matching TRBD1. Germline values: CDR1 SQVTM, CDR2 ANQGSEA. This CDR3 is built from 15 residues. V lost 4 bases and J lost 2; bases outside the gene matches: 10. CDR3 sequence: CSVGGQGGWAYEQYF. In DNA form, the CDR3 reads TGCAGCGTTGGAGGACAGGGAGGATGGGCCTACGAGCAGTACTTC.

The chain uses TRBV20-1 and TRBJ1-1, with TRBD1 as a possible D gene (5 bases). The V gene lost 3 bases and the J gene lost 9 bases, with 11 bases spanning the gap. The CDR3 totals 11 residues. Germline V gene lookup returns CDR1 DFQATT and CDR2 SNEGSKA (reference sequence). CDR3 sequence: CSARAGYQAFF. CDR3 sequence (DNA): TGCAGTGCTAGGGCAGGGTACCAAGCTTTCTTT.

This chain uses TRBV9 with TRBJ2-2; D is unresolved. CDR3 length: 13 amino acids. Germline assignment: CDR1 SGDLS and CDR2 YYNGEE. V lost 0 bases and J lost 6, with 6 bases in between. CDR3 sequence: CASSVAVAGELFF. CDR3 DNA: TGTGCCAGCAGCGTAGCGGTTGCCGGGGAGCTGTTTTTT. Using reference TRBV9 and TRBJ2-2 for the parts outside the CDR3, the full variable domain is DSGVTQTPKHLITATGQRVTLRCSPRSGDLSVYWYQQSLDQGLQFLIQYYNGEERAKGNILERFSAQQFPDLHSELNLSSLELGDSALYFCASSVAVAGELFFGEGSRLTVL.

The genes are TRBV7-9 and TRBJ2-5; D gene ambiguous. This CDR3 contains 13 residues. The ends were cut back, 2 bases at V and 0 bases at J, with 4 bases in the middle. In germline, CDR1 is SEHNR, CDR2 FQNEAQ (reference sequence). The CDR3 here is CASSLSYQETQYF. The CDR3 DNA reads TGTGCCAGCAGCTTATCCTACCAAGAGACCCAGTACTTC.